A selection of T cell receptor beta chains follows, all from one sample in a study of beta chain features in type 1 diabetes. The data were produced by immunoSEQ multiplex PCR, yet TCRdb's version contains in-frame clones alone and is incomplete. The sample holds about 700,000 clones, 13% seen once. Material: naive CD4+ T cells from blood. Source of these receptors: a man between 18 and 35 years old with type 1 diabetes. CDR3s include the opening cysteine and the closing phenylalanine or tryptophan. The D gene is left open where the match is weak. Rows give clone size only sometimes, using once, few, many, or a class for an expanded clone.

d_gene | j_gene | abundance | v_gene | CDR3nt | CDR3aa
- | TRBJ1-5 | - | TRBV27 | TGTGCCAGCAGTTTATCGGGGACGCATAGCAATCAGCCCCAGCATTTT | CASSLSGTHSNQPQHF
- | TRBJ1-1 | - | TRBV27 | TGTGCCAGCGGACCGAACACTGAAGCTTTCTTT | CASGPNTEAFF
- | TRBJ2-7 | - | TRBV25-1 | TGTGCCAGCAGCGGGACACCACCCTACGAGCAGTACTTC | CASSGTPPYEQYF
TRBD1 | TRBJ2-1 | - | TRBV5-6 | TGTGCCAGCAGCACTCTACAGGGGGCATCCTACAATGAGCAGTTCTTC | CASSTLQGASYNEQFF
- | TRBJ1-6 | - | TRBV11-2 | TGTGCCAGCAGCTTAGCCGTCCTCCACTTT | CASSLAVLHF
- | TRBJ1-2 | - | TRBV30 | TGTGCCTGGAGTCTCACCTGGTCGGGGACTGACTATGGCTACACCTTC | CAWSLTWSGTDYGYTF
- | TRBJ1-5 | few | TRBV12-5 | TGTGCTAGTGGTTTGGCACAGATCAATCAGCCCCAGCATTTT | CASGLAQINQPQHF
TRBD2 | TRBJ2-5 | - | TRBV5-1 | TGCGCCAGCAGCTCCTCTAGCGGGGAAGAGACCCAGTACTTC | CASSSSSGEETQYF
- | TRBJ2-3 | - | TRBV6-4 | TGTGCCAGCAGTGACCAGGGTACAGATACGCAGTATTTT | CASSDQGTDTQYF
TRBD2 | TRBJ2-3 | - | TRBV4-2 | TGTGCCAGCAGCCAAGTCCTAGCGGGCACAGATACGCAGTATTTT | CASSQVLAGTDTQYF
TRBD2 | TRBJ2-5 | few | TRBV6-1 | TGTGCCAGCAGGACTAGCGCGGAGACCCAGTACTTC | CASRTSAETQYF
TRBD2 | TRBJ2-1 | - | TRBV13 | TGTGCCAGCAGCACCAATCCCGGGACTAGCGGGGGAAATGAGCAGTTCTTC | CASSTNPGTSGGNEQFF
- | TRBJ2-1 | - | TRBV7-2 | TGTGCCAGCAGCGCCACTTCAGTATACAATGAGCAGTTCTTC | CASSATSVYNEQFF
- | TRBJ2-7 | - | TRBV4-1 | TGCGCCAGCAGCCGGATACCGGGTCCTACCTACGAGCAGTACTTC | CASSRIPGPTYEQYF
- | TRBJ2-5 | - | TRBV25-1 | TGTGCCAGCAGTGAACCAGGGAAGGGAGAGACCCAGTACTTC | CASSEPGKGETQYF
- | TRBJ2-3 | - | TRBV5-1 | TGCGCCAGCAGCTTGGACAGAACAGATACGCAGTATTTT | CASSLDRTDTQYF
- | TRBJ1-6 | few | TRBV30 | TGTGCCTTCCGGGACGGGAATAATTCACCCCTCCACTTT | CAFRDGNNSPLHF
- | TRBJ2-1 | - | TRBV7-9 | TGTGCCAGCAGCCCCCCTAGCTCCTACAATGAGCAGTTCTTC | CASSPPSSYNEQFF
TRBD2 | TRBJ2-1 | few | TRBV10-3 | TGTGCCATCAGGGCGACTAGCGGGGGGATAGATGAGCAGTTCTTC | CAIRATSGGIDEQFF
- | TRBJ1-1 | - | TRBV7-2 | TGTGCCAGCAGCAGGTACCTCGGGACGATGAACACTGAAGCTTTCTTT | CASSRYLGTMNTEAFF